This T cell receptor (beta chain) was identified in a study of blood T cell repertoires in COVID-19. Looking at the study overall: Samples came from the United States, Italy and Spain, spanning acute and convalescent COVID-19. T cells, B-cell-depleted T cells, or PBMCs supplied cDNA or gDNA.

In its sample, this clone was seen a few times. Between the trimmed V and J ends, which lost 7 bases and 0 bases, there was a span of 13 bases. Germline loops: CDR1 LNHDA, CDR2 SQIVND (reference sequence). CDR3 length: 14 residues. Per the original methods: Reference gene primers were amplified, and this amplification served to estimate nucleated cell counts. Clones were sequenced by immunoSEQ multiplex PCR, and TCRdb holds only the in-frame ones, with some missing. The V and J calls and the clone size are those of that table, but D and trimming were determined from the DNA. The repertoire holds fewer than 250,000 clones, with 82% as singletons.

The sample was peripheral blood. The chain carries TRBV19 and TRBJ2-7; D is perhaps TRBD1 (5 bases). This sequence originates from a woman aged 80 or over with acute or convalescent COVID-19. CDR3 bases: TGTGCCAGTAAAAGGGGTCCCAGCTCCTACGAGCAGTACTTC. It is translated as CASKRGPSSYEQYF.